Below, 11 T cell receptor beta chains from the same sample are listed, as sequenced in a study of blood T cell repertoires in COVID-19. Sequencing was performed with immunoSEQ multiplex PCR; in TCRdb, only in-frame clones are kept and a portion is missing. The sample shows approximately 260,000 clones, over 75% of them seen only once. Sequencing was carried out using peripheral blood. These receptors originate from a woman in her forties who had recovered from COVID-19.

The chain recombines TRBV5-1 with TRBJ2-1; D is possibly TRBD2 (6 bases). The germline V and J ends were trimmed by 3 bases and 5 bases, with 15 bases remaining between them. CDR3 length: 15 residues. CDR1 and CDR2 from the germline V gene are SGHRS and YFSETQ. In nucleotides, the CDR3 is TGCGCCAGCAGCTACACTAGCCGACAAAACAATGAGCAGTTCTTC. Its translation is CASSYTSRQNNEQFF.

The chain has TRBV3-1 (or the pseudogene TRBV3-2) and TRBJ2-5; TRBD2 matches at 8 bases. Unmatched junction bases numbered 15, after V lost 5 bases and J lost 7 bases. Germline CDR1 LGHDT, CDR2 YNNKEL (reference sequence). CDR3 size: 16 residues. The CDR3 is CASSSGLRRGEGTQYF. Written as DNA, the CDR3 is TGTGCCAGCAGCTCGGGGCTCAGGCGGGGGGAGGGGACCCAGTACTTC.

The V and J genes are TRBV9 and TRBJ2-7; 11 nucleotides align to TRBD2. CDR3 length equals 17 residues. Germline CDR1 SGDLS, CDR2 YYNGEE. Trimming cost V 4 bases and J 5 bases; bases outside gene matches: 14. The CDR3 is CASSRSPGTSGSDEQYF. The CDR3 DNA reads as TGTGCCAGCAGCCGATCCCCCGGGACTAGCGGTTCGGACGAGCAGTACTTC. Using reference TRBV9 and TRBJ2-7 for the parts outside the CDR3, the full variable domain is DSGVTQTPKHLITATGQRVTLRCSPRSGDLSVYWYQQSLDQGLQFLIQYYNGEERAKGNILERFSAQQFPDLHSELNLSSLELGDSALYFCASSRSPGTSGSDEQYFGPGTRLTVT.

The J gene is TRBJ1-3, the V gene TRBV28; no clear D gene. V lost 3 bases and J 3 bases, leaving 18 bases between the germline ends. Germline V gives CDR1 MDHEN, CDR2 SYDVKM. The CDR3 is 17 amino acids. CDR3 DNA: TGTGCCAGCAGTTTCCCCGCAGGCCCGTCTATTGGAAACACCATATATTTT. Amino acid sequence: CASSFPAGPSIGNTIYF.

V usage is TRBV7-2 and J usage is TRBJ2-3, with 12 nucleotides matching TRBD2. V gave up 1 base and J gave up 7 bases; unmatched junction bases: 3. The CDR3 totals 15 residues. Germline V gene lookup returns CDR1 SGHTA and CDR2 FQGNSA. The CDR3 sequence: CASSLGTSGENTQYF. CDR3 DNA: TGTGCCAGCAGCTTAGGGACTAGCGGGGAGAATACGCAGTATTTT.

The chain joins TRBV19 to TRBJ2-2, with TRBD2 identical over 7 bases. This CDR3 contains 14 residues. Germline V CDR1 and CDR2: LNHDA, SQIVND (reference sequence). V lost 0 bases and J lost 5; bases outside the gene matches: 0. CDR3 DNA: TGTGCCAGTAGTATAGAACTAGCGACCGGGGAGCTGTTTTTT. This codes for CASSIELATGELFF.

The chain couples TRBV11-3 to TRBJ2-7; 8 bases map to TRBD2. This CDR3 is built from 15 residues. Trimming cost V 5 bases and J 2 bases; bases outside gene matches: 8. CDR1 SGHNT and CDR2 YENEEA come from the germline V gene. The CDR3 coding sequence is TGTGCCAGCAGCCCCGGGGTAGCGGGGACCTACGAGCAGTACTTC. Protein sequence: CASSPGVAGTYEQYF.

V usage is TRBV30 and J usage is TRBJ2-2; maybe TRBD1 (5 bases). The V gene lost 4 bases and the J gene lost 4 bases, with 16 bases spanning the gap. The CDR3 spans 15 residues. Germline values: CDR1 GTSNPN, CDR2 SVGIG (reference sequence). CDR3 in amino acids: CAWITKGAGTGELFF. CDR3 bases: TGTGCCTGGATAACGAAAGGGGCCGGCACCGGGGAGCTGTTTTTT. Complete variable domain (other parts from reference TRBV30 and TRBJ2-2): SQTIHQWPATLVQPVGSPLSLECTVEGTSNPNLYWYRQAAGRGLQLLFYSVGIGQISSEVPQNLSASRPQDRQFILSSKKLLLSDSGFYLCAWITKGAGTGELFFGEGSRLTVL.

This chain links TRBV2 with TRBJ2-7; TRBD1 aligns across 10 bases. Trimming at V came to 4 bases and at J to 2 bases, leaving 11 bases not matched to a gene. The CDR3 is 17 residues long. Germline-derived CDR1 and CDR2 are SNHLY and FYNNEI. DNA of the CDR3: TGTGCCAGCAGTGGCCCGGACAGGGGGAAAGTTGCCTACGAGCAGTACTTC. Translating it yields CASSGPDRGKVAYEQYF. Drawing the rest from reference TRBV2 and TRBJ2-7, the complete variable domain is EPEVTQTPSHQVTQMGQEVILRCVPISNHLYFYWYRQILGQKVEFLVSFYNNEISEKSEIFDDQFSVERPDGSNFTLKIRSTKLEDSAMYFCASSGPDRGKVAYEQYFGPGTRLTVT.

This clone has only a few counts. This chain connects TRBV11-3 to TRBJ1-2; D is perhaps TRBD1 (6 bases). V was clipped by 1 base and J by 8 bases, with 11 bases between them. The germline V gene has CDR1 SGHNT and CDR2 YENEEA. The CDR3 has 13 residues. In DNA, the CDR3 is TGTGCCAGCAGCTTAGGGGGGCTAGCAGGCTACACCTTC. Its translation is CASSLGGLAGYTF.

The CDR3 here is CASSLGGQGSTPYEQYF. CDR3 sequence (DNA): TGCGCCAGCAGCTTGGGGGGACAGGGGTCCACCCCCTACGAGCAGTACTTC. The gene calls are TRBV5-1 and TRBJ2-7, with 10 bases fitting TRBD1. The length of the CDR3 is 17 residues. Germline V lookup: CDR1 SGHRS, CDR2 YFSETQ. V lost 0 bases to trimming and J lost 2 bases; unmatched junction nucleotides: 8.